This T cell receptor beta chain came from a study of blood T cell repertoires in COVID-19. Study details: Samples taken during acute and convalescent COVID-19 were collected in the United States, Italy and Spain. In each case, the material was cDNA or gDNA derived from T cells, B-cell-depleted T cells, or PBMCs.

Enrollment of patients from Seattle took place during active infection, with longitudinal follow-up. TCRdb's copy holds only in-frame clones and misses some; the assay was immunoSEQ multiplex PCR. The sample lists about 300,000 clones, less than 85% seen once, with about 1.6% in the top ten. This CDR3 region has 15 residues. The V and J ends lost 2 bases and 7 bases respectively, with 15 bases between them. CDR1 is KGHSH and CDR2 is LQKENI in the germline V gene. Specimen: peripheral blood. The chain links TRBV18 to TRBJ2-1; D is possibly TRBD2 (6 bases). This sequence was found in a human donor with COVID-19, enrolled during active disease. The donor label of this sample is uncertain. In DNA, the CDR3 is TGTGCCAGCTCACCATCGGGGAAGGAGGGGAATGAGCAGTTCTTC. Amino acids: CASSPSGKEGNEQFF.